This TCR beta chain emerged from a study of blood T cells in healthy people across ages. Through a sample-barcoded 5' primer and a J-beta primer mix, a second PCR was run for 7 to 11 cycles. From the 5' RACE reads, TCRdb called clonotypes with MiXCR, one entry per CDR3 protein. The data hold about 1.4 million distinct CDR3 sequences, with 59% observed a single time. V dropped 5 bases and J dropped 3 bases, with 15 bases sitting between them. Germline V CDR1 and CDR2: SGHRS, YFSETQ. This CDR3 comprises 15 residues. The sequencing input was blood. The chain has TRBV5-1 and TRBJ2-1; D is uncertain. The clonotype was recovered from a man aged 18 to 29 in good health. CDR3 DNA sequence: TGCGCCAGCAGATCCATAGGATCAGACTACAATGAGCAGTTCTTC. Its translation is CASRSIGSDYNEQFF.